The 5 T cell receptor beta chains given below trace back to one sample, sequenced in a study of shared clonotypes between healthy human individuals. Measured with immunoSEQ multiplex PCR; TCRdb has only the in-frame clones, and not every one. This sample has approximately 980,000 clones; 76% occur once, and the top ten carry about 1.5%. The material sequenced was memory CD4+ T cells sorted from blood. Subset described: CD45RA-negative fraction. These receptors were taken from a man younger than 30 in good health.

The gene calls are TRBV10-3 and TRBJ2-7, with D perhaps matching TRBD2 (6 bases). Trimming stripped 0 bases from V and 4 bases from J, with 22 bases between. There are 18 residues in the CDR3. Germline V lookup: CDR1 ENHRY, CDR2 SYGVKD. The CDR3 sequence is CAISESNSGGTSGYEQYF. CDR3 DNA: TGTGCCATCAGTGAGTCGAATTCGGGCGGGACGTCAGGGTACGAGCAGTACTTC.

This clone came up a few times. The chain combines TRBV28 with TRBJ1-5; TRBD1 agrees at 8 bases. V dropped 10 bases and J dropped 3; count of bases not matched to a gene: 5. Germline values: CDR1 MDHEN, CDR2 SYDVKM. This CDR3 has 13 amino acids. CDR3 sequence reads: CATRTGNNQPQHF. The CDR3, as DNA: TGTGCCACCCGGACAGGGAACAATCAGCCCCAGCATTTT.

The chain recombines TRBV11-2 with TRBJ1-6; D is perhaps TRBD1 (6 bases). This CDR3 is built from 16 residues. Between the trimmed V and J ends, which lost 5 bases and 4 bases, there was a span of 15 bases. From germline, CDR1 is SGHAT and CDR2 FQNNGV. DNA of the CDR3: TGTGCCAGCAGCCCACGGGGGGCACTTTATAATTCACCCCTCCACTTT. This translates into CASSPRGALYNSPLHF.

V usage is TRBV10-3 and J usage is TRBJ1-3; D gene ambiguous. The germline V gene encodes CDR1 ENHRY and CDR2 SYGVKD. Deletions cut 0 bases from V and 0 bases from J, with 9 bases between. The CDR3 sequence is 16 residues long. The CDR3 sequence: CAISESIPGSGNTIYF. In DNA, the CDR3 is TGTGCCATCAGTGAGTCGATCCCAGGCTCTGGAAACACCATATATTTT.

This clone is a singleton in its sample. The V and J genes are TRBV7-3 and TRBJ2-5; tentative D call: TRBD2 (7 bases). The CDR3 loop spans 15 amino acids. With 2 bases removed from V and 2 bases from J, the gap between germline ends came to 12 bases. The germline V gene encodes CDR1 SGHTA and CDR2 FQGTGA. Here the CDR3 reads CASSLRGGPQETQYF. CDR3 DNA sequence: TGTGCCAGCAGCTTACGCGGGGGCCCACAAGAGACCCAGTACTTC.